The 26 T cell receptor beta chains below all came from one sample that was sequenced in a study of T cell responses to AZD1222 COVID-19 vaccine. Some clones are missing from TCRdb's copy, which holds only in-frame ones; the method was immunoSEQ multiplex PCR. Of over 110,000 clones in the sample, around 93% were seen once. The sample was peripheral blood, taken on day 0 of AZD1222 vaccination. Receptors were obtained from an adult in good health.

V is TRBV7-2 and J is TRBJ2-1, with D possibly TRBD1 on 6 matching bases. The CDR3 consists of 15 residues. Germline CDR1 reads SGHTA; CDR2 reads FQGNSA. The germline V and J ends were trimmed by 2 bases and 2 bases, with 10 bases remaining between them. The CDR3 here is CASSLQGTTYNEQFF. The DNA of the CDR3 is TGTGCCAGCAGCTTACAGGGGACGACCTACAATGAGCAGTTCTTC.

The rearrangement links TRBV29-1 to TRBJ2-3; either TRBD1 or TRBD2 may supply D (7 bases each). Germline V gene lookup returns CDR1 SQVTM and CDR2 ANQGSEA. The CDR3 is made up of 13 amino acids. V was clipped by 7 bases and J by 5 bases, with 16 bases between them. The CDR3 protein is CSAGGGPGDTQYF. The CDR3 DNA reads as TGCAGCGCAGGGGGGGGGCCAGGAGATACGCAGTATTTT.

This clone was seen once. The chain uses TRBV11-2 and TRBJ1-3; D remains unclear. Germline assignment: CDR1 SGHAT and CDR2 FQNNGV. The CDR3 consists of 17 residues. Trimming took 0 bases from V and 1 from J, leaving 13 bases between them. CDR3 region: CASSLEAAAGSGNTIYF. The CDR3 region has the DNA TGTGCCAGCAGCTTAGAAGCGGCGGCCGGGTCTGGAAACACCATATATTTT.

This clone has a handful of counts. V is TRBV10-1 and J is TRBJ1-1; the D is unclear. CDR1 and CDR2 (germline): WNHNN, SYGVQD (reference sequence). The germline V and J ends were trimmed by 2 bases and 1 base, with 5 bases remaining between them. This CDR3 is built from 13 residues. The CDR3 DNA reads TGCGCCAGCAGTGAGCGGTGGAACACTGAAGCTTTCTTT. Its protein is CASSERWNTEAFF.

J is TRBJ2-3 and V is TRBV5-4; 9 nucleotides line up with TRBD1. Trimming cost V 0 bases and J 2 bases; bases outside gene matches: 7. Germline lookup yields CDR1 SGHNT and CDR2 YYREEE (reference sequence). The CDR3 is 17 residues long. The CDR3 loop is CASSLAVGTGNTDTQYF. In DNA form, the CDR3 reads TGTGCCAGCAGCTTGGCCGTCGGGACAGGGAACACAGATACGCAGTATTTT.

This chain connects TRBV5-1 to TRBJ2-5; maybe TRBD2 (5 bases). Germline CDR1 is SGHRS and CDR2 is YFSETQ. There are 15 residues in the CDR3. V lost 5 bases and J 1 base, leaving 15 bases between the germline ends. The DNA for the CDR3 is TGCGCCAGCAGTAGCCCCCTGGGAGTCCAAGAGACCCAGTACTTC. It is translated as CASSSPLGVQETQYF.

This chain links TRBV6-5 with TRBJ2-7, with 14 bases matching TRBD2. The J segment lost 3 bases and the V segment lost 2 bases, leaving 3 bases of the junction unmatched. CDR1 and CDR2 (germline): MNHEY, SVGAGI. The CDR3 runs to 16 residues. CDR3 sequence reads: CASSYRGTSGSYEQYF. CDR3 DNA sequence: TGTGCCAGCAGTTACCGCGGGACTAGCGGGAGCTACGAGCAGTACTTC.

This chain connects TRBV9 to TRBJ1-3; no clear D gene. The CDR3 is made up of 14 amino acids. The V and J ends lost 4 bases and 4 bases respectively, with 12 bases between them. CDR1 SGDLS and CDR2 YYNGEE come from the germline V gene. Here the CDR3 DNA reads TGTGCCAGCAGCCGCATCGGGCAAGGAAACACCATATATTTT. It is translated as CASSRIGQGNTIYF.

This rearrangement joins TRBV5-6 to TRBJ2-3, with TRBD1 as a possible D gene (6 bases). Germline V lookup: CDR1 SGHDT, CDR2 YYEEEE. V lost 4 bases to trimming and J lost 4 bases, with 10 bases between them. The CDR3 runs 13 residues. The CDR3: CASSRTGSDTQYF. The CDR3 coding sequence is TGTGCCAGCAGCAGAACAGGGTCAGATACGCAGTATTTT.

This sequence joins TRBV9 and TRBJ1-1, with D possibly being TRBD1 (5 bases). Germline V lookup: CDR1 SGDLS, CDR2 YYNGEE. This CDR3 has 13 amino acids. Trimming pared 0 bases from V and 11 bases from J, leaving 14 bases between. In DNA form, the CDR3 reads TGTGCCAGCAGCGTAGGAGTAGAGGGGATGGCTTTCTTT. This translates into CASSVGVEGMAFF.

The chain links TRBV4-1 to TRBJ2-5; 10 nucleotides line up with TRBD1. Losses at the gene ends were 3 bases for V and 1 base for J; bases not matched to a gene: 5. The CDR3 has 16 residues. Per germline, CDR1 MGHRA and CDR2 YSYEKL. CDR3 sequence reads: CASSHRRDRGQETQYF. The CDR3, as DNA: TGCGCCAGCAGCCACCGCCGGGACAGGGGCCAAGAGACCCAGTACTTC.

This clone was found once. This sequence joins TRBV6-1 and TRBJ2-1; D is unclear. Germline lookup yields CDR1 MNHNS and CDR2 SASEGT. This CDR3 spans 14 amino acids. V was cut by 0 bases and J by 8 bases, with 11 bases left in between. The CDR3 sequence is CASSEALVADEQFF. The CDR3 DNA reads as TGTGCCAGCAGTGAAGCGCTGGTGGCGGATGAGCAGTTCTTC.

This sequence joins TRBV15 and TRBJ1-5, with D possibly being TRBD1 (5 bases). V was cut by 5 bases and J by 3 bases, with 14 bases left in between. This CDR3 has 15 residues. CDR1 and CDR2 (germline): LNHNV, YYDKDF (reference sequence). The DNA of the CDR3 is TGTGCCACCAGCGAGGGGAGGGTTGACAATCAGCCCCAGCATTTT. Translation gives CATSEGRVDNQPQHF.

The V call is TRBV28, the J call TRBJ1-1; D unresolved. Germline V gene data show CDR1 as MDHEN and CDR2 as SYDVKM. This CDR3 spans 13 amino acids. V was cut by 6 bases and J by 8 bases, with 16 bases left in between. CDR3: CASSWGIPNEAFF. The CDR3 nucleotides read TGTGCCAGCAGCTGGGGTATCCCCAACGAAGCTTTCTTT.

The DNA for the CDR3 is TGTGCCAGTACCAGGGTGGAAGACTATGGCTACACCTTC. Translating it yields CASTRVEDYGYTF. The chain links TRBV19 to TRBJ1-2; weak D call: TRBD1 (5 bases). V gave up 7 bases and J gave up 3 bases, with 12 bases separating them. CDR1 is LNHDA and CDR2 is SQIVND in the germline V gene (reference sequence). There are 13 residues in the CDR3.

The V gene is TRBV2, the J gene TRBJ1-4; D not resolved. CDR1 is SNHLY, CDR2 FYNNEI, per germline. The length of the CDR3 is 13 residues. V dropped 6 bases and J dropped 7 bases, with 12 bases sitting between them. This CDR3 reads CASRGTGGEKLFF. Written as DNA, the CDR3 is TGTGCCAGCAGGGGTACTGGTGGTGAAAAACTGTTTTTT.

Here the CDR3 reads CASSSGYNEQFF. In DNA form, the CDR3 reads TGTGCCAGCAGCTCCGGATACAATGAGCAGTTCTTC. The gene calls are TRBV9 and TRBJ2-1; D unclear. Trimming took 4 bases from V and 4 from J, leaving 6 bases between them. Germline lookup yields CDR1 SGDLS and CDR2 YYNGEE. The CDR3 is 12 amino acids.

To note about this clone: Distinct nucleotide sequences in the sample also encode this CDR3. The CDR3 loop is CASSLRTWDTGELFF. CDR3 nucleotides: TGCGCCAGCAGCCTAAGGACTTGGGACACCGGGGAGCTGTTTTTT. The V gene is TRBV5-1, the J gene TRBJ2-2; D possibly corresponds to TRBD2 (5 bases). Trimming stripped 4 bases from V and 3 bases from J, with 13 bases between. Germline values: CDR1 SGHRS, CDR2 YFSETQ. This CDR3 has 15 amino acids.

This rearrangement joins TRBV5-1 to TRBJ2-7; 9 bases agree with TRBD2. Germline V gene data show CDR1 as SGHRS and CDR2 as YFSETQ. Trimming at V came to 4 bases and at J to 4 bases, leaving 9 bases not matched to a gene. CDR3 size: 15 residues. CDR3 loop: CASSVGGGAMYEQYF. CDR3 bases: TGCGCCAGCAGCGTTGGCGGGGGGGCTATGTACGAGCAGTACTTC.

The chain combines TRBV6-5 with TRBJ1-2, with 7 nucleotides matching TRBD1. The CDR3 length is 14 residues. Germline V gene lookup returns CDR1 MNHEY and CDR2 SVGAGI. J was trimmed by 7 bases and V by 8 bases; bases with no gene match: 13. CDR3 sequence reads: CASAGTARFGGYTF. The CDR3 coding sequence is TGTGCCAGCGCGGGGACAGCCCGTTTTGGTGGCTACACCTTC.

Only a few counts were recorded for this clone. This chain connects TRBV6-5 to TRBJ1-5; 7 bases agree with TRBD1. Germline values: CDR1 MNHEY, CDR2 SVGAGI. The V and J ends lost 8 bases and 4 bases, in that order; junction bases with no gene match: 5. This CDR3 has 13 amino acids. CDR3 residues: CASDRDRNQPQHF. CDR3 sequence (DNA): TGTGCCAGCGATCGGGACAGAAATCAGCCCCAGCATTTT.

This clone was recorded only once. The rearrangement links TRBV6-5 to TRBJ2-1, with TRBD2 as a possible D gene (6 bases). The V and J ends lost 7 bases and 4 bases respectively, with 8 bases between them. The CDR3 spans 12 residues. In germline, CDR1 is MNHEY, CDR2 SVGAGI. The CDR3 sequence is CASTGLYNEQFF. The CDR3 DNA reads as TGTGCCAGCACGGGACTTTACAATGAGCAGTTCTTC.

The chain recombines TRBV10-1 with TRBJ2-1; tentatively, D is TRBD2 (5 bases). CDR3 length: 15 amino acids. Germline CDR1 and CDR2: WNHNN and SYGVQD (reference sequence). V was cut by 2 bases and J by 2 bases, with 10 bases left in between. The CDR3 DNA reads TGCGCCAGCAGTGAGACCCCCGGGACCTACAATGAGCAGTTCTTC. Amino acids: CASSETPGTYNEQFF.

This chain connects TRBV27 to TRBJ1-1; no clear D gene. V lost 4 bases and J 0 bases, leaving 6 bases between the germline ends. The CDR3 runs to 13 residues. Germline V gives CDR1 MNHEY, CDR2 SMNVEV (reference sequence). CDR3 sequence: CASSSIMNTEAFF. In DNA, the CDR3 is TGTGCCAGCAGTTCCATCATGAACACTGAAGCTTTCTTT.

The chain couples TRBV28 to TRBJ1-5, with D possibly being TRBD1 (5 bases). V lost 7 bases and J lost 1, with 14 bases in between. The germline CDR1 and CDR2 sequences are MDHEN and SYDVKM. The CDR3 sequence is 15 residues long. CDR3 bases: TGTGCCAGCACCGTCGGGGGGACCAGCAATCAGCCCCAGCATTTT. This encodes CASTVGGTSNQPQHF. Based on the CDR3 plus reference TRBV28 and TRBJ1-5, the full variable domain is DVKVTQSSRYLVKRTGEKVFLECVQDMDHENMFWYRQDPGLGLRLIYFSYDVKMKEKGDIPEGYSVSREKKERFSLILESASTNQTSMYLCASTVGGTSNQPQHFGDGTRLSIL.

CDR3 sequence reads: CASSAPTEAFF. In nucleotides, the CDR3 is TGTGCCAGCAGCGCGCCCACTGAAGCTTTCTTT. The chain has TRBV28 and TRBJ1-1; D uncertain. Trimming shortened V by 6 bases and J by 4 bases, and 6 bases separated the two germline ends. CDR3 length equals 11 residues. CDR1 MDHEN and CDR2 SYDVKM come from the germline V gene.